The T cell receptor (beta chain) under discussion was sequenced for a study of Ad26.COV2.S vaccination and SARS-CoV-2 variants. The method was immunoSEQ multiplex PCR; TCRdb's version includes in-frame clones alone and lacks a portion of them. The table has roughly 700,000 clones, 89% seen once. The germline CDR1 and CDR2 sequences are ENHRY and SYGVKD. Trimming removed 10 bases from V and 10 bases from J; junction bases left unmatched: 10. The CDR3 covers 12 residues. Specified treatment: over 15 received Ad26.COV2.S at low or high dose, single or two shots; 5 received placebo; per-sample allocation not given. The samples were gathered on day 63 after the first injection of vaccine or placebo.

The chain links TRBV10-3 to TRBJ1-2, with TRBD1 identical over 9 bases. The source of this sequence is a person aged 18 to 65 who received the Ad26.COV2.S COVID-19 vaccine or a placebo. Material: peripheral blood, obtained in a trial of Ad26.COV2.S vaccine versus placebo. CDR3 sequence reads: CATQQGAALYTF. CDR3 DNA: TGTGCCACGCAACAGGGGGCGGCCCTCTACACCTTC.